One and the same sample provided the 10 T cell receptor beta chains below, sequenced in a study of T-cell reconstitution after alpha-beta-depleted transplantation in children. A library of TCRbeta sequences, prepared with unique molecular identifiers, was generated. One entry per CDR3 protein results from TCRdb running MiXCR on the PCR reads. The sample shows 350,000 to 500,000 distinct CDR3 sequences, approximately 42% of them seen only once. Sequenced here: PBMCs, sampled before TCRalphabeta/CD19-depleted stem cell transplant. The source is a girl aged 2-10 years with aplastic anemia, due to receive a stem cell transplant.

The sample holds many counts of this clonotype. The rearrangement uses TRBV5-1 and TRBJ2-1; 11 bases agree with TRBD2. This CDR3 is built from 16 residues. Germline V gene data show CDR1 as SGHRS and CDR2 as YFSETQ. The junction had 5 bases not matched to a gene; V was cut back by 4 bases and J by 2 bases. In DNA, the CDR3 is TGCGCCAGCAGCGGAAATAGCGGGAGGGCCTACAATGAGCAGTTCTTC. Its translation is CASSGNSGRAYNEQFF.

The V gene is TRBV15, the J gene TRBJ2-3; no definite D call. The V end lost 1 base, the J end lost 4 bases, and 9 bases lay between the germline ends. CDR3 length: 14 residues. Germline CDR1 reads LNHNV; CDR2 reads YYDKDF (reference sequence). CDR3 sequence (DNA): TGTGCCACCAGCAGAGGCCCCGAGGCAGATACGCAGTATTTT. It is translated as CATSRGPEADTQYF.

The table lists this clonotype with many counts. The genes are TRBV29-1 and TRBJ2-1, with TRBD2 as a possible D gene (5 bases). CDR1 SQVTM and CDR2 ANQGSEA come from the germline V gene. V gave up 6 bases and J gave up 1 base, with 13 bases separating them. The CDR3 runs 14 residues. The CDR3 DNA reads TGCAGCGTACCTGGAGGTTTATCCTACAATGAGCAGTTCTTC. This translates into CSVPGGLSYNEQFF.

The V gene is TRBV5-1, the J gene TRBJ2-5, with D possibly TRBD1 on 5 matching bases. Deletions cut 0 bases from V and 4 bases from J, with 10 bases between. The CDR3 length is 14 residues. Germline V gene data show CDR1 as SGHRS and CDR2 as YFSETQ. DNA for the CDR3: TGCGCCAGCAGCTTGGAACCAGGGCCAGAGACCCAGTACTTC. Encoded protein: CASSLEPGPETQYF.

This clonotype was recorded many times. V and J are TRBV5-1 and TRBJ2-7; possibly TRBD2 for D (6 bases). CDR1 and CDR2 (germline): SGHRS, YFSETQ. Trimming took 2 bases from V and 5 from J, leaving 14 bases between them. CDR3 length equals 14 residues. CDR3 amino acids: CASSFMTSPHEQYF. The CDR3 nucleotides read TGCGCCAGCAGCTTTATGACTAGTCCCCACGAGCAGTACTTC. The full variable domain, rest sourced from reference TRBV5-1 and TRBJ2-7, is KAGVTQTPRYLIKTRGQQVTLSCSPISGHRSVSWYQQTPGQGLQFLFEYFSETQRNKGNFPGRFSGRQFSNSRSEMNVSTLELGDSALYLCASSFMTSPHEQYFGPGTRLTVT.

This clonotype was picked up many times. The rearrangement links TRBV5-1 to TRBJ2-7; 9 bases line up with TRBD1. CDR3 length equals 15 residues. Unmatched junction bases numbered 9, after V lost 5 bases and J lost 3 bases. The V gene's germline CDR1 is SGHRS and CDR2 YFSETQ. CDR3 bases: TGCGCCAGCAGTCCGAGGGGGACAGGGCACTACGAGCAGTACTTC. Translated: CASSPRGTGHYEQYF.

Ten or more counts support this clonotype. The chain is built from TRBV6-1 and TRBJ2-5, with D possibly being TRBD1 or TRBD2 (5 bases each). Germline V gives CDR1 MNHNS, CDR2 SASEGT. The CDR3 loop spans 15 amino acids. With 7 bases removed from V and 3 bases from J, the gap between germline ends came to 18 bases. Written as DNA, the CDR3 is TGTGCCAGCAAGCACTACCCCCGAGGGGAAGAGACCCAGTACTTC. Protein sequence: CASKHYPRGEETQYF.

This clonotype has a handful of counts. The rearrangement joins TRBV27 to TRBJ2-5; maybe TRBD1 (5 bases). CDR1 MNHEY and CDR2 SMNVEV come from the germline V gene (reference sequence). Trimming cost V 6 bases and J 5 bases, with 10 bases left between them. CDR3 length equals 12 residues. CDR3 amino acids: CASSRVGETQYF. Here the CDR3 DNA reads TGTGCCAGCAGCAGGGTAGGGGAGACCCAGTACTTC.

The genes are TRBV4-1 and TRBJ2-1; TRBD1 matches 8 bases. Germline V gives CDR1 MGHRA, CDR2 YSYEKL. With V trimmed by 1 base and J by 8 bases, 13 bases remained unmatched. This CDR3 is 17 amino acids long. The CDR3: CASSQVVAGGPGDEQFF. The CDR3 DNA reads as TGCGCCAGCAGCCAAGTAGTGGCAGGGGGCCCCGGGGATGAGCAGTTCTTC.

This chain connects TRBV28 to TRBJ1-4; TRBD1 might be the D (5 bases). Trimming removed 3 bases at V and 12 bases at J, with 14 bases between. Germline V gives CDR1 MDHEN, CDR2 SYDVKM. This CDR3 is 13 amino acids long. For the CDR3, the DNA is TGTGCCAGCAGTTTCCGTAGGGGAGGGGAACTGTTTTTT. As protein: CASSFRRGGELFF.